The entry that follows covers one T cell receptor beta chain sequence. This sample is drawn from a study of blood T cell repertoires in COVID-19. In the study overall: The United States, Italy and Spain supplied acute and convalescent COVID-19 samples. T cells, B-cell-depleted T cells, or PBMCs provided the cDNA or gDNA that served as material.

V was pared by 3 bases and J by 5 bases, with 13 bases between. The CDR3 loop spans 13 amino acids. Looked up from germline, CDR1 is DFQATT and CDR2 is SNEGSKA (reference sequence). Original analysis: Reference gene primer amplification yielded estimated nucleated cell counts. Sequencing was performed with immunoSEQ multiplex PCR; in TCRdb, only in-frame clones are kept and a portion is missing. V, J and clone size are taken as reported in that table, and D and trimming were inferred from the DNA itself. The sample yields roughly 34,000 clones, about nine tenths seen once. The sample was peripheral blood. This sequence originates from a woman of 80 years or more with active or convalescent COVID-19. This rearrangement joins TRBV20-1 to TRBJ1-1; maybe TRBD1 (5 bases). This CDR3 is CSASLRVRTEAFF. In DNA form, the CDR3 reads TGCAGTGCTAGTCTCAGGGTGCGAACTGAAGCTTTCTTT.